What follows are 30 T cell receptor delta chains derived from one specimen sequenced in a study of gamma-delta T cells after stem cell transplantation. TCRdb re-analyzed the RT-PCR reads via CATT. Of more than 7,000 delta-chain clones in the sample, approximately 14% are singletons; the top ten hold roughly 6%. The source material was gamma-delta T cells. The source is a human donor. It is not recorded whose cells these are; they may come from a transplant donor.

The V and J genes are TRDV1 and TRDJ1; 10 nucleotides line up with TRDD3. From germline, CDR1 is TSWWSYY and CDR2 QGS. V was clipped by 4 bases and J by 0 bases; unmatched bases: 20. The CDR3 has 21 residues. CDR3 bases: TGTGCTCTTGGGGTCCGTTCCCTTGTACTGGGGGATTTGAAGTACACCGATAAACTCATCTTT. As protein: CALGVRSLVLGDLKYTDKLIF.

On this clone itself: Possible read error: a much larger clone is one base away. The same CDR3 can be traced to other DNA sequences in this sample. The chain has TRDV1 and TRDJ1; D is perhaps TRDD3 (6 bases). Trimming removed 2 bases at V and 0 bases at J, with 25 bases between. The CDR3 totals 20 residues. Germline CDR1 is TSWWSYY and CDR2 is QGS. The CDR3 spells CALGESSPEVSGVYTDKLIF. The CDR3 DNA is TGTGCTCTTGGGGAAAGCTCACCGGAGGTTTCTGGGGTTTACACCGATAAACTCATCTTT.

This clone was seen a handful of times. This rearrangement joins TRDV3 to TRDJ1, with 8 bases that match TRDD3. J was trimmed by 0 bases and V by 2 bases; bases with no gene match: 5. From germline, CDR1 is TVYSNPD and CDR2 GDNSRS (reference sequence). The CDR3 is made up of 14 amino acids. CDR3 DNA: TGTGCCTTTTGCCGGGGGATAGACACCGATAAACTCATCTTT. It specifies CAFCRGIDTDKLIF.

This clone came up many times. V is TRDV1 and J is TRDJ1; 12 bases line up with TRDD3. Germline V lookup: CDR1 TSWWSYY, CDR2 QGS. J gave up 0 bases and V 3 bases, and 26 bases lay outside the gene matches. The CDR3 extends over 24 amino acids. The CDR3 coding sequence is TGTGCTCTTGGGGAGACACCTACTCCCACCGTCTGGGGGATACGCGACATCTACACCGATAAACTCATCTTT. It yields the protein CALGETPTPTVWGIRDIYTDKLIF.

This clone was observed many times. The J gene is TRDJ1, the V gene TRDV1; tentatively, D is TRDD3 (7 bases). Germline V gives CDR1 TSWWSYY, CDR2 QGS. Trimming removed 4 bases at V and 0 bases at J, with 30 bases between. The CDR3 runs 21 residues. The CDR3 is CALGVLSYGGIPLTYTDKLIF. DNA for the CDR3: TGTGCTCTTGGGGTCCTCTCCTACGGTGGGATACCCCTAACGTACACCGATAAACTCATCTTT.

Points on this clone: This DNA translates differently at residue 14 from the TCRdb protein, which is that of a much larger clone; a read error is likely, and the protein shown is the DNA's own translation. The chain couples TRDV2 to TRDJ2; 12 bases align to TRDD3. Germline CDR1 GEAIGNYY, CDR2 EKD. This CDR3 is 16 amino acids long. CDR3 in amino acids: CACDILGDTLTAQPFF. In nucleotides, the CDR3 is TGTGCCTGTGACATACTGGGGGATACTTTGACAGCACAACCCTTCTTT.

This clone ranks as medium-sized. Other DNA variants within this sample encode the same CDR3. The chain recombines TRDV2 with TRDJ3, with 11 nucleotides matching TRDD3. Trimming cost V 3 bases and J 0 bases; bases outside gene matches: 9. The CDR3 has 20 residues. The germline CDR1 and CDR2 sequences are GEAIGNYY and EKD. CDR3 DNA sequence: TGTGCCTGTGACTCCGCTGGGGGATACCCTAGCTCCTGGGACACCCGACAGATGTTTTTC. Encoded protein: CACDSAGGYPSSWDTRQMFF.

This clone rates as medium-sized. Within the sample, other DNA sequences also encode this same CDR3. This chain connects TRDV1 to TRDJ1, with D perhaps matching TRDD3 (5 bases). The germline V gene encodes CDR1 TSWWSYY and CDR2 QGS. The CDR3 is made up of 11 amino acids. Trimming took 2 bases from V and 11 from J, leaving 9 bases between them. This CDR3 reads CALGEAGSLIF. CDR3 DNA sequence: TGTGCTCTTGGGGAAGCGGGGAGCCTCATCTTT.

A word on this clone: Only one base separates this from a far larger clonotype, so it likely reflects a read error. The V call is TRDV2, the J call TRDJ3; 7 bases fit TRDD3. The CDR3 covers 19 residues. CDR1 is GEAIGNYY and CDR2 is EKD in the germline V gene. The CDR3 sequence: CACATPPGDSSWDTRQMFF. DNA for the CDR3: TGTGCCTGTGCCACCCCTCCTGGGGATAGCTCCTGGGACACCCGACAGATGTTTTTC.

Note on this clone: A read error may explain this, as a much larger clone is one base away. Within the sample, other DNA sequences also encode this same CDR3. The chain couples TRDV2 to TRDJ2, with 11 nucleotides matching TRDD3. CDR1 and CDR2 from the germline V gene are GEAIGNYY and EKD. V gave up 1 base and J gave up 6 bases; unmatched junction bases: 0. This CDR3 is built from 14 residues. In nucleotides, the CDR3 is TGTGCCTGTGACACTGGGGGATACGCAGCACAACTCTTCTTT. Protein product: CACDTGGYAAQLFF.

V gene TRDV1 combines with J gene TRDJ1; 11 nucleotides match TRDD3. Germline V lookup: CDR1 TSWWSYY, CDR2 QGS. The CDR3 has 20 residues. After removal of 5 bases from V and 0 bases from J, the junction contained 17 bases not matched to a gene. The CDR3 spells CALGLFPWGIHCPYTDKLIF. The CDR3 DNA reads as TGTGCTCTTGGGTTGTTTCCCTGGGGGATACACTGCCCCTACACCGATAAACTCATCTTT.

With regard to this clone: An end of the junction does not agree with germline; a read error may underlie this. This specimen includes other DNA sequences encoding the same CDR3. This sequence joins TRAV29/DV5 and TRDJ2; 10 bases align to TRDD3. This CDR3 is 17 amino acids long. Germline CDR1 is NSMFDY and CDR2 is ISSIKDK. The CDR3 sequence is CAASARWGIHRAAQLFF. The DNA for the CDR3 is TGCGCAGCAAGCGCGCGGTGGGGGATACATAGGGCAGCACAACTCTTCTTT.

A few counts support this clone. The rearrangement joins TRDV2 to TRDJ1; 7 bases agree with TRDD3. This CDR3 spans 14 amino acids. The V segment lost 0 bases and the J segment 6 bases; nucleotides outside the gene matches: 6. Germline CDR1 reads GEAIGNYY; CDR2 reads EKD. CDR3 sequence reads: CACDTGLGVHKLIF. The CDR3 bases are TGTGCCTGTGACACCGGGCTGGGGGTCCATAAACTCATCTTT.

The V gene is TRDV1, the J gene TRDJ1, with a weak D call TRDD2 (6 bases). The CDR3 runs 16 residues. Trimming took 4 bases from V and 0 from J, leaving 15 bases between them. Germline V gene sequence: CDR1 TSWWSYY, CDR2 QGS. For the CDR3, the DNA is TGTGCTCTTGGGGCCTGCCTTCCCCCCCACACCGATAAACTCATCTTT. This translates into CALGACLPPHTDKLIF.

This clone is labeled as medium-sized. The J gene is TRDJ3, the V gene TRDV2, with D possibly TRDD3 on 5 matching bases. Germline values: CDR1 GEAIGNYY, CDR2 EKD. The CDR3 sequence is 18 residues long. V was trimmed by 3 bases and J by 0 bases, leaving 14 bases between them. The CDR3 loop reads CACDGEISISWDTRQMFF. The CDR3 DNA is TGTGCCTGTGACGGGGAGATTTCCATCTCCTGGGACACCCGACAGATGTTTTTC.

This clone was observed a handful of times. The V call is TRDV1, the J call TRDJ1; D uncertain. Trimming pared 1 base from V and 1 base from J, leaving 19 bases between. The CDR3 extends over 18 amino acids. Germline-derived CDR1 and CDR2 are TSWWSYY and QGS. The CDR3 region has the DNA TGTGCTCTTGGGGAACCCCGCTTTGGAGGGGCGCGCACCGATAAACTCATCTTT. This translates into CALGEPRFGGARTDKLIF.

By its share, this clone is medium-sized. The V and J genes are TRDV1 and TRDJ1, with TRDD3 matching over 8 bases. Germline CDR1 and CDR2: TSWWSYY and QGS. With 5 bases clipped from V and 2 bases from J, the junction kept 4 bases outside the gene matches. This CDR3 has 14 residues. The CDR3 DNA follows: TGTGCTCTTGGGTATGGGGGATGGACCGATAAACTCATCTTT. Amino acids: CALGYGGWTDKLIF.

By share, this clone counts as medium-sized. This chain connects TRDV2 to TRDJ2; D is possibly TRDD3 (6 bases). Germline values: CDR1 GEAIGNYY, CDR2 EKD. V lost 5 bases and J lost 2, with 20 bases in between. The CDR3 sequence is 17 residues long. The CDR3 coding sequence is TGTGCCTGTGGCCTGTGGGGGGGTCGTCCATTGACAGCACAACTCTTCTTT. This codes for CACGLWGGRPLTAQLFF.

Concerning this clone itself: A much larger clone lies one base from this, so it may be a read error. V and J are TRDV2 and TRDJ1, with D perhaps TRDD3 (6 bases). Trimming took 3 bases from V and 1 from J, leaving 14 bases between them. The germline gives CDR1 GEAIGNYY, CDR2 EKD. This CDR3 has 15 amino acids. The CDR3 nucleotides are TGTGCCTGTGACGAGGGGGACCGGGGCACCGATAAACTCATCTTT. Translation gives CACDEGDRGTDKLIF.

This clone has just a few counts. V usage is TRDV1 and J usage is TRDJ1, with 12 bases that match TRDD3. J was trimmed by 3 bases and V by 7 bases; bases with no gene match: 33. The CDR3 totals 24 residues. Germline loops: CDR1 TSWWSYY, CDR2 QGS. CDR3 nucleotides: TGTGCTCTTGTCGGGGACCGGGGTCTGTGGAAGTACTGGGGGATACCCAGCACACCCGATAAACTCATCTTT. Encoded protein: CALVGDRGLWKYWGIPSTPDKLIF.

By proportion, this clone is medium-sized. The chain links TRDV1 to TRDJ1, with D unclear. Germline CDR1 TSWWSYY, CDR2 QGS. The CDR3 covers 16 residues. The V gene lost 1 base and the J gene lost 4 bases, with 16 bases spanning the gap. The CDR3 is CALGEPSSGRSDKLIF. The DNA for the CDR3 is TGTGCTCTTGGGGAACCGTCCTCCGGGAGGAGCGATAAACTCATCTTT.

By sample fraction, this clone is medium-sized. The chain links TRDV1 to TRDJ1; 9 nucleotides match TRDD3. The CDR3 has 21 amino acids. Germline-derived CDR1 and CDR2 are TSWWSYY and QGS. The V segment lost 1 base and the J segment 6 bases; nucleotides outside the gene matches: 24. Written as DNA, the CDR3 is TGTGCTCTTGGGGAACAAAGCCTAGAATCGTATACTGGGGGAACTCATAATAAACTCATCTTT. Translation: CALGEQSLESYTGGTHNKLIF.

This clone has only a few counts. J is TRDJ1 and V is TRDV1, with D possibly TRDD3 on 7 matching bases. Germline CDR1 reads TSWWSYY; CDR2 reads QGS. The V end was cut by 3 bases, the J end by 1 base, with 27 bases between. This CDR3 has 20 residues. The CDR3 DNA reads as TGTGCTCTTGGGGAGTCTCTTCCTGATGAGGCTGGGGGCCGCACCGATAAACTCATCTTT. This codes for CALGESLPDEAGGRTDKLIF.

This clone has just a few counts. The V and J genes are TRDV1 and TRDJ1; D is unresolved. The CDR3 spans 15 residues. The germline gives CDR1 TSWWSYY, CDR2 QGS. V was trimmed by 2 bases and J by 2 bases, leaving 12 bases between them. The CDR3 coding sequence is TGTGCTCTTGGGGAATACTCCGCGACAACCGATAAACTCATCTTT. Its protein is CALGEYSATTDKLIF.

This clone was observed a few times. V usage is TRDV1 and J usage is TRDJ1, with no clear D. Trimming took 4 bases from V and 2 from J, leaving 11 bases between them. The CDR3 runs to 14 residues. Germline CDR1 TSWWSYY, CDR2 QGS. CDR3: CALGGKQGTDKLIF. The CDR3 DNA reads as TGTGCTCTTGGGGGAAAGCAAGGTACCGATAAACTCATCTTT.

The chain employs TRDV3 and TRDJ1, with 13 bases matching TRDD3. Germline CDR1 TVYSNPD, CDR2 GDNSRS (reference sequence). This CDR3 comprises 18 residues. Unmatched junction bases numbered 10, after V lost 0 bases and J lost 0 bases. CDR3: CAFRVLGLGDTDTDKLIF. Written as DNA, the CDR3 is TGTGCCTTTAGAGTCCTCGGACTGGGGGATACGGACACCGATAAACTCATCTTT.

This clone was seen a handful of times. One end of the junction varies from germline; a read error may be responsible. V and J are TRDV1 and TRDJ2; 9 bases are a match to TRDD3. CDR3 size: 17 residues. CDR1 and CDR2 (germline): TSWWSYY, QGS. The CDR3 DNA sequence: TGTGCTCTTGGGGAACTAGTGGTTTTCCTACGTCTCCACTGGGGGATCTTT. This encodes CALGELVVFLRLHWGIF.

About this clone itself: A far larger clone is one nucleotide away, so this likely arose from a read error. The chain combines TRDV2 with TRDJ3; 9 bases match TRDD3. Germline V gene data show CDR1 as GEAIGNYY and CDR2 as EKD. This CDR3 comprises 19 residues. This chain's CDR3 is CACATVLGDLSWDTRQMFF. The CDR3 DNA sequence: TGTGCCTGTGCCACCGTCCTGGGGGATCTCTCCTGGGACACCCGACAGATGTTTTTC.

On this clone itself: A clone one base away is much larger, so this may be a read error. The J gene is TRDJ3, the V gene TRDV2; TRDD3 matches 11 bases. The CDR3 contains 19 residues. Germline CDR1 reads GEAIGNYY; CDR2 reads EKD. The CDR3 coding sequence is TGTGCCTGTGACACTGGGGGATACGCTCTATCCTGGGACATCCGACAGATGTTTTTC. This gives the protein CACDTGGYALSWDIRQMFF.

This clone was observed a few times. A far larger clone is a single base away, which makes a read error likely. CDR3 DNA: TGTGCCTGTGACGTTCTCGGGACGGTCTCCTGGGACACCCGACAGGTGTTTTTC. Its translation is CACDVLGTVSWDTRQVFF. The chain recombines TRDV2 with TRDJ3, with a tentative D call TRDD3 (5 bases). The V gene's germline CDR1 is GEAIGNYY and CDR2 EKD. The CDR3 is 18 residues long.